This paragraph covers one TCR beta chain sequence. This clonotype has only a few counts. Its antigen specificity is not known. Base-call qualities are not available, and no considerably larger clone is one nucleotide away. The record originates from a study of T cells after yellow fever vaccination (dated by TCRdb to the late 2010s). Regarding the complete study: Libraries from fractions with low cell numbers were prepared with the SMART-Seq v4 Ultra Low Input RNA kit. To track T-cell clones before and after primary and booster YFV17D yellow fever vaccination, bulk TCR alpha and beta repertoires were sequenced longitudinally. Two healthy male donors made up the cohort, one aged 18 to 30 years and the other aged 30 to 40 years. Bulk PBMC replicates and cell subsets were isolated from blood drawn at multiple timepoints before and after both primary and secondary immunization.

Read against the paper, the sample's treatment or condition label means: live attenuated yellow fever vaccine strain. A standard Ficoll-Paque protocol was used to isolate PBMCs from peripheral blood. Dynabeads CD4 and CD8 positive selection kits were used to isolate the CD4 and CD8 T-cell fractions. TriZol was used to extract RNA from bulk PBMCs, CD4 and CD8 fractions, and dextramer-positive and dextramer-negative fractions. Beyond this particular receptor, the publication reports: The study included only a couple of donors, which limits how far the findings can be generalized. Because abundant contaminating clonotypes from the bulk population could be contained in FACS-sorted repertoires, computational filtering was required. Compared with the primary T-cell response, the secondary T-cell response was faster but weaker, reaching its peak on day 5 rather than on day 15. A small share of clonotypes occurred in both CD4 and CD8 compartments, likely arising from convergent recombination. After the booster, most of the clones that had expanded following primary vaccination were detected again (almost 98% of CD4 and around 88% of CD8), which suggests that memory was broadly maintained.

Sequencing used an Illumina NovaSeq 6000. TCR cDNA was synthesized by 5'RACE template switching, which introduced a universal primer site and unique molecular identifiers. Priming for cDNA synthesis came from both the TCR alpha and TCR beta constant segments. Library amplification involved two PCR steps, and the second step added sample barcodes and sequencing adapters. Sequencing of libraries was performed on Illumina HiSeq 2500 (2x100 bp) or NovaSeq (2x150 bp). As for the original processing: Reads were demultiplexed and collapsed into UMI consensus sequences with MIGEC, and V(D)J alignment was performed with MiXCR. Clonotypes responding to the vaccine were identified with edgeR on replicate PBMC samples, with the criteria of FDR below 0.01 and a log2 fold change above 5 up to day 15. Each bulk clonotype received a CD4 or CD8 identity based on whether the sequenced CD4 or CD8 repertoire contained that clonotype at higher abundance. TCRdb applied fastp at Q25 and MiXCR to the public reads, then kept only in-frame beta chains. Rows with one shared CDR3 protein collapse into an entry with the most common genes and DNA. These V and J calls derive from TCRdb rather than the authors' analysis. The sample table shows 300,000 to 350,000 distinct CDR3 sequences, and roughly 10% are seen once. Approximately 3.3% of the sample lies in the top ten.

This TCR was sampled from a man aged 18-30 years who received the YFV17D yellow fever vaccine. Sequencing was performed on CD4+ T cells sorted from PBMCs, taken 45 days after the yellow fever booster vaccination.

The nucleotide sequence reads TGCGCCAGCAGCCAAGGAGGACAGGGGAGACGAGCTAACTATGGCTACACCTTC. This encodes CASSQGGQGRRANYGYTF. The chain is assembled from TRBV4-1 and TRBJ1-2; 9 central bases correspond to TRBD1. Germline trimming amounts to 1 base on V and 0 bases on J, with 9 as the count of junction bases outside the gene matches. CDR1 and CDR2 are drawn from the germline V gene: MGHRA, YSYEKL. From the cysteine up to the phenylalanine, the CDR3 has a length of 18 residues. The DNA shown is the 54-base CDR3, in frame from base 1.